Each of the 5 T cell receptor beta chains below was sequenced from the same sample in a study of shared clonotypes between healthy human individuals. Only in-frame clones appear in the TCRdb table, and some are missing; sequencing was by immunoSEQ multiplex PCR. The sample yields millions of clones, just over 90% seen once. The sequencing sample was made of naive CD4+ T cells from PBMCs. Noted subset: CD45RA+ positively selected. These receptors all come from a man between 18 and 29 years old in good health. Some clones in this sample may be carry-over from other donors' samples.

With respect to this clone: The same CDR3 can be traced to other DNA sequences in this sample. CDR3 nucleotide sequence: TGTGCCAGCAGCCGGCAGGGGAACACTGAAGCTTTCTTT. Translation gives CASSRQGNTEAFF. The V and J genes are TRBV14 and TRBJ1-1; TRBD1 might be the D (5 bases). V shed 4 bases and J shed 1 base, with 7 bases lying between them. The germline gives CDR1 SGHDN, CDR2 FVKESK. The CDR3 spans 13 residues.

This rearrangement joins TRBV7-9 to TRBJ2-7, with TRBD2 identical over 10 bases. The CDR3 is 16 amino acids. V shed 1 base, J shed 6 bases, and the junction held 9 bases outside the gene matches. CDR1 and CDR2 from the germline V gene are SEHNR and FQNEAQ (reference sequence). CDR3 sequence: CASSLGLLAGVAEQYF. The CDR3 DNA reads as TGTGCCAGCAGCTTAGGTCTTCTAGCGGGAGTTGCCGAGCAGTACTTC. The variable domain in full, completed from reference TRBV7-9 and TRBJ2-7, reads DTGVSQNPRHKITKRGQNVTFRCDPISEHNRLYWYRQTLGQGPEFLTYFQNEAQLEKSRLLSDRFSAERPKGSFSTLEIQRTEQGDSAMYLCASSLGLLAGVAEQYFGPGTRLTVT.

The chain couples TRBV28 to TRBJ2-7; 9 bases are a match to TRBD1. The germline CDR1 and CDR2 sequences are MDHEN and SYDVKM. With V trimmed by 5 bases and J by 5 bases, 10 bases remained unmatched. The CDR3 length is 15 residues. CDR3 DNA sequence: TGTGCCAGCAGTCGGGGGGACAGGGTGAGCGACGAGCAGTACTTC. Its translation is CASSRGDRVSDEQYF.

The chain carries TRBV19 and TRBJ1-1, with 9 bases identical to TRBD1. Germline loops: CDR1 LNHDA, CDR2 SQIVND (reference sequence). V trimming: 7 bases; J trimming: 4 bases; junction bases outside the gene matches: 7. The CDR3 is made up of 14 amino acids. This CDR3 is CASKKDRGGTEAFF. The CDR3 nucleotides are TGTGCCAGTAAAAAGGACAGGGGAGGCACTGAAGCTTTCTTT.

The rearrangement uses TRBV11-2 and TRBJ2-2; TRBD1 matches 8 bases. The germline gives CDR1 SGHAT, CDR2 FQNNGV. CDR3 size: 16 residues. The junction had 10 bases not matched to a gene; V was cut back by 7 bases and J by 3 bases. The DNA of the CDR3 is TGTGCCAGCACCCTAGACAGGGGTGGCGACACCGGGGAGCTGTTTTTT. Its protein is CASTLDRGGDTGELFF.